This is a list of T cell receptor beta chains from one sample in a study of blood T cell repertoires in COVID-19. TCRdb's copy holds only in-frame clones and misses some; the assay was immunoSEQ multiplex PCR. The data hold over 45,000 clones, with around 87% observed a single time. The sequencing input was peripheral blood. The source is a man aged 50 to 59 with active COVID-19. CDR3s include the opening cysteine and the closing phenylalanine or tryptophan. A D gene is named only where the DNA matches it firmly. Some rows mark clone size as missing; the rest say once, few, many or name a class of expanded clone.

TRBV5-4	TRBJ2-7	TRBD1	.	CASSRTGPSYEQYF	TGTGCCAGCAGCCGGACAGGGCCCTCCTACGAGCAGTACTTC
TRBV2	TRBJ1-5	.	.	CASSGPRVQPQHF	TGTGCCAGCAGTGGACCCCGGGTTCAGCCCCAGCATTTT
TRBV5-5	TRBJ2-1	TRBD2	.	CASSLGTERGWRNEQFF	TGTGCCAGCAGCTTGGGAACCGAGCGGGGATGGAGGAATGAGCAGTTCTTC
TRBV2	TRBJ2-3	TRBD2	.	CASSLLAGTTDTQYF	TGTGCCAGCTCCTTACTAGCGGGAACCACAGATACGCAGTATTTT
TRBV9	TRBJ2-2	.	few	CASSVQSEGTGELFF	TGTGCCAGCAGCGTCCAATCGGAGGGGACCGGGGAGCTGTTTTTT
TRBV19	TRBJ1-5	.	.	CATLGRSWGKGGQPQHF	TGTGCCACTTTGGGGCGATCGTGGGGCAAGGGAGGACAGCCCCAGCATTTT
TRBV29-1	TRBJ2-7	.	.	CSVELTVSYEQYF	TGCAGCGTTGAATTGACAGTCTCCTACGAGCAGTACTTC
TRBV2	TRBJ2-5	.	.	CASNPNTGVPETQYF	TGTGCCAGCAATCCTAACACCGGGGTACCAGAGACCCAGTACTTC
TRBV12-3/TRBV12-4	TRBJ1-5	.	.	CASSPYRNQPQHF	TGTGCCAGCAGTCCCTACAGGAATCAGCCCCAGCATTTT
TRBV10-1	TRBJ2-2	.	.	CASSEGSTGELFF	TGCGCCAGCAGTGAGGGGAGCACCGGGGAGCTGTTTTTT
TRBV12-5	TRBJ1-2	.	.	CASGLGQFLNGYTF	TGTGCTAGTGGTTTAGGACAGTTCCTAAATGGCTACACCTTC
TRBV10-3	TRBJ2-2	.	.	CAISVPDSLANTGELFF	TGTGCCATCAGTGTTCCGGACAGCCTCGCGAACACCGGGGAGCTGTTTTTT
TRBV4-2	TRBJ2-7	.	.	CASSQELASSYEQYF	TGTGCCAGCAGCCAGGAGCTGGCCAGCTCCTACGAGCAGTACTTC
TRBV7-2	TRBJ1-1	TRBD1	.	CASSPRQGVIGTEAFF	TGTGCCAGCAGCCCCCGACAGGGGGTTATCGGCACTGAAGCTTTCTTT
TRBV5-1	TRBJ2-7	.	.	CASTRGAEQYF	TGCGCCAGCACACGCGGGGCAGAGCAGTACTTC
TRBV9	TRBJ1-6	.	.	CASSVVEKSSYNSPLHF	TGTGCCAGCAGCGTAGTAGAGAAAAGCTCCTATAATTCACCCCTCCACTTT
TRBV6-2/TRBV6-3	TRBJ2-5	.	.	CASSYTRVGETQYF	TGTGCCAGCAGTTACACCCGGGTCGGGGAGACCCAGTACTTC
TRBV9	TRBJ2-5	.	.	CASSGGASVETQYF	TGTGCCAGCAGCGGCGGGGCTAGCGTCGAGACCCAGTACTTC
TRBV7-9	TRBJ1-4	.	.	CASSETEKLFF	TGTGCCAGCAGCGAAACAGAAAAACTGTTTTTT
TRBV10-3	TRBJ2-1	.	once	CAISATLARDEQFF	TGTGCCATCAGTGCGACACTAGCCAGGGATGAGCAGTTCTTC
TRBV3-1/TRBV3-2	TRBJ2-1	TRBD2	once	CASSRRLAGAEVKQFF	TGTGCCAGCAGCCGCAGACTAGCGGGGGCCGAAGTGAAGCAGTTCTTC
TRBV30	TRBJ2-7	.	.	CAWSPGLASEQYF	TGTGCCTGGAGTCCAGGATTGGCGAGCGAGCAGTACTTC
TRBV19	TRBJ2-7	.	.	CASSIGQGTYEQYF	TGTGCCAGTAGTATAGGGCAGGGAACCTACGAGCAGTACTTC
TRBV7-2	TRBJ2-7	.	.	CASSLGGASYEQYF	TGTGCCAGCAGCTTAGGCGGGGCCTCCTACGAGCAGTACTTC
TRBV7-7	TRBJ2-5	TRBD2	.	CASSFGGSGPGETQYF	TGTGCTAGCAGCTTTGGGGGTAGCGGGCCGGGGGAGACCCAGTACTTC
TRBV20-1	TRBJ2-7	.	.	CSASFTGLHEQYF	TGCAGTGCTAGTTTCACAGGGTTGCACGAGCAGTACTTC
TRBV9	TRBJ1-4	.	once	CASSVFPSGGEKLFF	TGTGCCAGCAGCGTATTTCCCTCAGGAGGGGAAAAACTGTTTTTT
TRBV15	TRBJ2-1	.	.	CATSGGLQYNEQFF	TGTGCCACCAGCGGGGGACTCCAGTACAATGAGCAGTTCTTC
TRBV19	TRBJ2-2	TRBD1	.	CASRDRANTGELFF	TGTGCCAGTAGGGACAGGGCGAACACCGGGGAGCTGTTTTTT
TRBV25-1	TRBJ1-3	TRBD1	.	CASSPAPGQGNTIYF	TGTGCCAGCAGCCCGGCACCGGGACAGGGAAACACCATATATTTT
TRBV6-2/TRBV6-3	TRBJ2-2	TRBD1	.	CASSKHRRDRGSGAEAGELFF	TGTGCCAGCAGCAAACACCGCCGGGACAGGGGGTCAGGTGCGGAAGCCGGGGAGCTGTTTTTT
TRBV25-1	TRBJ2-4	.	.	CASSFGGDGKNIQYF	TGTGCCAGCAGTTTTGGCGGGGACGGCAAAAACATTCAGTACTTC
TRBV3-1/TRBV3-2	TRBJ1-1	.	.	CASSQVTRTGTEAFF	TGTGCCAGCAGCCAAGTTACTCGTACAGGGACTGAAGCTTTCTTT
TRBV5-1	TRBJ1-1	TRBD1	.	CASRLWTGMNTEAFF	TGCGCCAGCAGACTTTGGACAGGCATGAACACTGAAGCTTTCTTT
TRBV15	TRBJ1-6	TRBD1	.	CAIGQDNSPLHF	TGTGCCATCGGACAGGATAATTCACCCCTCCACTTT
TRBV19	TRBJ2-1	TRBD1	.	CASSIDRGAPREQFF	TGTGCCAGTAGTATCGACAGGGGGGCCCCCAGGGAGCAGTTCTTC
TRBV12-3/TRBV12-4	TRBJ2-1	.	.	CASSLTPGDEQFF	TGTGCCAGCAGCCTCACCCCGGGGGATGAGCAGTTCTTC
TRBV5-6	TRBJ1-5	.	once	CASSLTGNNQPQHF	TGTGCCAGCAGCTTGACAGGGAACAATCAGCCCCAGCATTTT
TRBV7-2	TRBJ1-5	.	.	CASSSGEVGQPQHF	TGTGCCAGCAGTTCCGGGGAGGTGGGACAGCCCCAGCATTTT
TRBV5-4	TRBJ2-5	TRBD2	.	CASSLASGGSETQYF	TGTGCCAGCAGCTTGGCTAGCGGGGGGTCGGAGACCCAGTACTTC
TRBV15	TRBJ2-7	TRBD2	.	CATSRQSGGAYEQYF	TGTGCCACCAGCAGACAGAGCGGGGGGGCGTACGAGCAGTACTTC
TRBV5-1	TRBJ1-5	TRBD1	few	CASSIGQGNQPQHF	TGCGCCAGCAGCATAGGACAGGGCAATCAGCCCCAGCATTTT
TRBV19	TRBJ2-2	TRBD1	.	CASSIIGRGGLNTGELFF	TGTGCCAGTAGTATCATCGGTAGAGGGGGCTTGAACACCGGGGAGCTGTTTTTT
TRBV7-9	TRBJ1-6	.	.	CASSDGRSPLHF	TGTGCCAGCAGTGACGGGAGATCACCCCTCCACTTT
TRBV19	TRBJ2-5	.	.	CASSTTGFETQYF	TGTGCCAGTAGCACTACAGGGTTCGAGACCCAGTACTTC
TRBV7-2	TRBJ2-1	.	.	CASSLDQAIEQFF	TGTGCCAGCAGCTTAGATCAGGCGATTGAGCAGTTCTTC
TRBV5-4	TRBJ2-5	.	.	CASSNRAEEETQYF	TGTGCCAGCAGCAACAGGGCTGAGGAAGAGACCCAGTACTTC
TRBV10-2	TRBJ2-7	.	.	CASSEGAGSYEQYF	TGCGCCAGCAGTGAAGGCGCGGGGAGCTACGAGCAGTACTTC
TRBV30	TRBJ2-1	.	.	CAWSEGTYNEQFF	TGTGCCTGGAGTGAGGGGACCTACAATGAGCAGTTCTTC
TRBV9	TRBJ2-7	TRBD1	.	CASSGQGTPYEQYF	TGTGCCAGCAGCGGACAGGGTACTCCCTACGAGCAGTACTTC
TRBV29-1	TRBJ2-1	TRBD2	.	CSVASGRFNEQFF	TGCAGCGTTGCTAGCGGGAGGTTCAATGAGCAGTTCTTC